These T cell receptor beta chains were read from a single sample in a study of beta chain features in type 1 diabetes. TCRdb's table, derived via immunoSEQ multiplex PCR, lists solely in-frame clones and lacks some. This table holds roughly 60,000 clones, approximately 59% found once. Sequencing was carried out using Tregs from blood. The receptors here all came from a woman aged 18 to 35 in good health. Both conserved end residues are part of each CDR3. D genes are given only for firm matches. Expanded clones are given a class, and other clones once, few, many or no size at all.

clone size	V gene	J gene	D gene	CDR3 protein	CDR3 DNA
NA	TRBV19	TRBJ1-2	NA	CATNRGQNYGYTF	TGTGCCACAAATAGAGGACAGAACTATGGCTACACCTTC
NA	TRBV19	TRBJ1-2	NA	CASSESGANRKTYGYTF	TGTGCCAGTAGTGAGTCTGGGGCAAATCGAAAGACCTATGGCTACACCTTC
NA	TRBV6-5	TRBJ1-5	TRBD1	CASSYDRDGNQPQHF	TGTGCCAGCAGTTACGACAGGGATGGCAATCAGCCCCAGCATTTT
NA	TRBV29-1	TRBJ1-1	TRBD1	CSVGQGGNTEAFF	TGCAGCGTGGGACAGGGGGGAAACACTGAAGCTTTCTTT
NA	TRBV10-3	TRBJ2-3	TRBD2	CAISAGLALLDTQYF	TGTGCCATCAGTGCGGGACTAGCGCTGTTGGATACGCAGTATTTT
few	TRBV29-1	TRBJ2-2	TRBD2	CSVSFLAGPTNTGELFF	TGCAGCGTTAGTTTTTTAGCGGGACCCACGAACACCGGGGAGCTGTTTTTT
few	TRBV25-1	TRBJ1-1	TRBD1	CASSQPGQGNTEAFF	TGTGCCAGCAGCCAACCGGGACAGGGGAACACTGAAGCTTTCTTT
NA	TRBV7-2	TRBJ1-1	NA	CASFQLPNVAEAFF	TGTGCCAGCTTCCAACTCCCAAACGTGGCTGAAGCTTTCTTT
NA	TRBV7-9	TRBJ1-2	TRBD1	CASSSWGDRVYGYTF	TGTGCCAGCAGCTCTTGGGGGGACAGGGTCTATGGCTACACCTTC
NA	TRBV11-1	TRBJ2-7	NA	CASTHSPGQGSYEQYF	TGTGCCAGCACCCACAGTCCGGGACAAGGCTCCTACGAGCAGTACTTC
NA	TRBV7-9	TRBJ2-7	TRBD1	CASSLGTLGTGGIYEQYF	TGTGCCAGCAGCTTAGGGACGCTCGGGACAGGGGGTATCTACGAGCAGTACTTC
NA	TRBV7-8	TRBJ2-1	TRBD2	CASTALGLANNEQFF	TGTGCCAGCACCGCCCTCGGACTAGCCAACAATGAGCAGTTCTTC
NA	TRBV5-1	TRBJ2-7	NA	CASSASRASLSYEQYF	TGCGCCAGCAGCGCCTCTCGAGCAAGTCTCTCCTACGAGCAGTACTTC
NA	TRBV6-6	TRBJ2-3	TRBD2	CASSYGTSIDTQYF	TGTGCCAGCAGTTACGGGACTAGCATAGATACGCAGTATTTT
NA	TRBV10-3	TRBJ2-7	NA	CAISTERREQYF	TGTGCCATCAGTACTGAGCGTCGCGAGCAGTACTTC
few	TRBV7-2	TRBJ1-1	TRBD1	CASSWTGTADTEAFF	TGTGCCAGCAGCTGGACAGGCACCGCGGACACTGAAGCTTTCTTT
NA	TRBV30	TRBJ2-1	NA	CAWSVRGGGFSSYNEQFF	TGTGCCTGGAGTGTACGAGGGGGGGGATTCAGCTCCTACAATGAGCAGTTCTTC
once	TRBV7-2	TRBJ2-5	NA	CASSLDREGTQYF	TGTGCCAGCAGCTTAGACAGGGAGGGGACCCAGTACTTC
once	TRBV7-6	TRBJ2-1	TRBD2	CASSLGLAGLNEQFF	TGTGCCAGCAGTCTAGGGCTAGCGGGGTTAAATGAGCAGTTCTTC
NA	TRBV5-1	TRBJ2-7	TRBD1	CASSLDTGGYEQYF	TGCGCCAGCAGCTTGGATACAGGGGGTTACGAGCAGTACTTC
NA	TRBV5-1	TRBJ2-7	NA	CASSQGSYEQYF	TGCGCCAGCTCCCAGGGGTCCTACGAGCAGTACTTC
NA	TRBV11-2	TRBJ2-3	TRBD2	CASRVAGGSTDTQYF	TGTGCCAGCAGGGTAGCGGGGGGATCCACAGATACGCAGTATTTT
once	TRBV18	TRBJ2-7	NA	CASSPQGSTYEQYF	TGTGCCAGCTCACCACAGGGGTCCACCTACGAGCAGTACTTC
NA	TRBV25-1	TRBJ2-7	NA	CASSEGHSYEQYF	TGTGCCAGCAGTGAAGGGCACTCCTACGAGCAGTACTTC
NA	TRBV4-1	TRBJ1-1	NA	CASRGPKANTEAFF	TGCGCCAGCAGGGGGCCAAAGGCAAACACTGAAGCTTTCTTT
NA	TRBV30	TRBJ1-1	NA	CAYRSMNTEAFF	TGTGCCTACCGGAGCATGAACACTGAAGCTTTCTTT
NA	TRBV7-2	TRBJ2-1	NA	CASAFGVYNEQFF	TGTGCCAGCGCGTTCGGGGTTTACAATGAGCAGTTCTTC
NA	TRBV6-1	TRBJ1-2	NA	CASRRGADGYTF	TGTGCCAGCAGACGGGGTGCGGATGGCTACACCTTC
NA	TRBV9	TRBJ2-5	TRBD1	CASSSDRGPEETQYF	TGTGCCAGCAGCTCCGACAGGGGGCCGGAGGAGACCCAGTACTTC
NA	TRBV7-2	TRBJ2-7	NA	CASSAGSEQYF	TGTGCCAGCAGCGCCGGTAGCGAGCAGTACTTC
NA	TRBV7-2	TRBJ2-7	NA	CASSLAREDEQYF	TGTGCCAGCAGCTTAGCGAGGGAAGACGAGCAGTACTTC
few	TRBV19	TRBJ2-1	TRBD2	CASSIRAGVHYNEQFF	TGTGCCAGTAGTATAAGAGCGGGGGTCCATTACAATGAGCAGTTCTTC
NA	TRBV5-1	TRBJ2-7	TRBD1	CASSADRGEYEQYF	TGCGCCAGCAGCGCGGACAGGGGCGAGTACGAGCAGTACTTC
few	TRBV21-1	TRBJ2-3	NA	CASSSTGTGHTDTQYF	TGTGCCAGCAGCTCCACGGGGACAGGGCACACAGATACGCAGTATTTT
NA	TRBV6-1	TRBJ2-1	NA	CASRRTGGNEQFF	TGTGCCAGCAGAAGAACAGGCGGAAATGAGCAGTTCTTC
NA	TRBV2	TRBJ1-2	TRBD1	CASSRTGGRNYGYTF	TGTGCCAGCAGTCGTACAGGGGGAAGAAACTATGGCTACACCTTC
NA	TRBV19	TRBJ2-3	NA	CASSIRVGDTQYF	TGTGCCAGTAGTATCCGGGTTGGGGATACGCAGTATTTT
NA	TRBV20-1	TRBJ2-3	NA	CSARSRDTQYF	TGCAGTGCTAGATCCCGGGATACGCAGTATTTT
NA	TRBV5-1	TRBJ2-1	TRBD2	CASSLGAGGNEQFF	TGCGCCAGCAGCTTGGGGGCGGGAGGCAATGAGCAGTTCTTC
few	TRBV7-3	TRBJ1-1	NA	CASSLGYDQEAFF	TGTGCCAGCAGCCTCGGGTACGATCAGGAAGCTTTCTTT
NA	TRBV2	TRBJ2-1	TRBD2	CASSGLAGGNEQFF	TGTGCCAGCAGTGGACTAGCGGGAGGAAATGAGCAGTTCTTC
NA	TRBV7-2	TRBJ2-7	NA	CVSSLNGQFEQYF	TGTGTCAGCAGCTTAAACGGACAGTTCGAGCAGTACTTC
few	TRBV29-1	TRBJ2-3	TRBD1	CSVYHRGRTDTQYF	TGCAGCGTTTACCACAGGGGGCGCACAGATACGCAGTATTTT
NA	TRBV5-1	TRBJ1-1	NA	CASSWGGMYTEAFF	TGCGCCAGCAGCTGGGGGGGTATGTACACTGAAGCTTTCTTT
NA	TRBV15	TRBJ1-2	NA	CATGQGESYGYTF	TGTGCCACCGGACAAGGAGAGAGCTATGGCTACACCTTC
few	TRBV6-5	TRBJ2-5	NA	CASSYSTERSETQYF	TGTGCCAGCAGTTACTCGACGGAGAGATCAGAGACCCAGTACTTC
few	TRBV7-2	TRBJ1-2	NA	CASSLAGGAQGYTF	TGTGCCAGCAGCTTAGCGGGGGGGGCACAGGGCTACACCTTC
NA	TRBV20-1	TRBJ2-7	NA	CSARDDHEQYF	TGCAGTGCGCGGGACGACCACGAGCAGTACTTC
NA	TRBV7-9	TRBJ1-1	TRBD1	CASSAQGRGNTEAFF	TGTGCCAGCAGCGCACAGGGGAGAGGGAACACTGAAGCTTTCTTT
few	TRBV11-2	TRBJ2-5	NA	CASSLSPGRSETQYF	TGTGCCAGCAGCTTGTCCCCTGGCCGCTCGGAGACCCAGTACTTC
once	TRBV27	TRBJ1-4	NA	CASSLQGRVGEKLFF	TGTGCCAGCAGTTTGCAGGGGAGAGTCGGTGAAAAACTGTTTTTT
NA	TRBV4-1	TRBJ2-2	NA	CASSQEPGGRSGELFF	TGCGCCAGCAGCCAAGAGCCGGGGGGCCGAAGCGGGGAGCTGTTTTTT
once	TRBV5-1	TRBJ2-1	NA	CASSFAESNEQFF	TGCGCCAGCAGCTTCGCCGAGAGCAATGAGCAGTTCTTC
NA	TRBV2	TRBJ2-1	TRBD2	CASKGTSGEVEQFF	TGTGCCAGCAAGGGGACTAGCGGGGAGGTTGAGCAGTTCTTC
NA	TRBV21-1	TRBJ1-5	NA	CASSHRGRHQPQHF	TGTGCCAGCAGCCACAGAGGGAGGCATCAGCCCCAGCATTTT
NA	TRBV5-1	TRBJ1-5	NA	CASSPVTGSNQPQHF	TGCGCCAGCAGCCCTGTTACAGGGAGCAATCAGCCCCAGCATTTT
NA	TRBV7-2	TRBJ1-1	TRBD1	CASSLLGQGANTEAFF	TGTGCCAGCAGCCTCCTGGGACAGGGAGCGAACACTGAAGCTTTCTTT
NA	TRBV19	TRBJ1-2	NA	CASTDRSRGNGYTF	TGTGCCAGTACTGACAGGTCAAGAGGGAATGGCTACACCTTC
NA	TRBV13	TRBJ2-7	TRBD1	CASSADRGFGEQYF	TGTGCCAGCAGCGCAGACAGGGGGTTCGGGGAGCAGTACTTC